These 17 T cell receptor delta chains originate from one sample sequenced in a study of gamma-delta T cells after stem cell transplantation. TCRdb redid the clone calls on the RT-PCR reads with CATT. The repertoire has 2,000 or so delta-chain clones, approximately 20% of them found once; the top ten carry roughly 30%. Source material: gamma-delta T cells. The receptors come from a human donor. It is not recorded whose cells these are; they may come from a transplant donor.

The chain employs TRDV2 and TRDJ1, with 13 bases matching TRDD3. There are 18 residues in the CDR3. Germline lookup yields CDR1 GEAIGNYY and CDR2 EKD. V was clipped by 0 bases and J by 4 bases; unmatched bases: 10. As DNA, the CDR3 is TGTGCCTGTGACACCCTACTGGGGGATACGCCTAGCATCGATAAACTCATCTTT. Residues: CACDTLLGDTPSIDKLIF.

This clone was recorded a few times. It is likely a read error: a sequence one base away is far more abundant. The chain recombines TRDV2 with TRDJ1; 9 positions agree with TRDD3. V was clipped by 3 bases and J by 3 bases; unmatched bases: 7. This CDR3 is built from 15 residues. In germline, CDR1 is GEAIGNYY, CDR2 EKD. CDR3 coding DNA: TGTGCCTGTGACGGTATGGGGGATAGAGCCGATAAACTCATCTTT. This gives the protein CACDGMGDRADKLIF.

For this clone: The protein given by TCRdb reflects a much larger clone and differs at residue 10 from this DNA's translation, likely from a read error; the protein shown is the DNA's translation. This chain joins TRDV2 and TRDJ1, with 9 positions matching TRDD3. V shed 3 bases and J 10 bases; nucleotides not matched to a gene: 11. The CDR3 loop spans 14 amino acids. The germline V gene has CDR1 GEAIGNYY and CDR2 EKD. CDR3 loop: CACDGLGENKGLIF. The CDR3 DNA follows: TGTGCCTGTGACGGACTGGGGGAAAATAAGGGACTCATCTTT.

This clone has a handful of counts. The rearrangement uses TRDV2 and TRDJ1; 9 positions agree with TRDD3. The CDR3 covers 17 residues. The V gene's germline CDR1 is GEAIGNYY and CDR2 EKD. Trimming took 4 bases from V and 6 from J; bases not matched to a gene: 17. In DNA form, the CDR3 reads TGTGCCTGTGAGAAACTGGGGGACCCATCCGCAACCCATAAACTCATCTTT. Amino acid sequence: CACEKLGDPSATHKLIF.

This clone is categorized as medium-sized (0.01 to 0.1%). This probably arose from a read error, given a far larger clone one base away. The chain employs TRDV2 and TRDJ1; D may match TRDD2 or TRDD3 (7 bases each). V gave up 1 base and J gave up 4 bases, with 27 bases separating them. This CDR3 contains 19 residues. Germline CDR1 reads GEAIGNYY; CDR2 reads EKD. CDR3 protein: CACDTVGFPTGAYGDKLIF. The DNA of the CDR3 is TGTGCCTGTGACACGGTGGGCTTTCCTACTGGGGCTTATGGCGATAAACTCATCTTT.

The chain has TRDV2 and TRDJ1, with 10 bases matching TRDD3. V shed 3 bases and J 0 bases; nucleotides not matched to a gene: 12. The germline gives CDR1 GEAIGNYY, CDR2 EKD. There are 18 residues in the CDR3. The CDR3 nucleotides are TGTGCCTGTGACCAACCAGTGGGGGATACCGGGAACACCGATAAACTCATCTTT. It is translated as CACDQPVGDTGNTDKLIF.

Concerning this clone: The translation of this DNA and the TCRdb protein of a much larger clone differ at residue 7, probably owing to a read error; the protein shown here is translated from the DNA. This chain uses TRDV2 with TRDJ1, with 11 bases fitting TRDD3. The germline gives CDR1 GEAIGNYY, CDR2 EKD. Trimming at V came to 3 bases and at J to 0 bases, leaving 14 bases not matched to a gene. This CDR3 has 19 amino acids. The CDR3 loop is CACDPLNPLGDNNTDKLIF. CDR3 coding DNA: TGTGCCTGTGACCCATTGAATCCACTGGGGGATAATAACACCGATAAACTCATCTTT.

This clone is large within its sample. The V and J genes are TRDV2 and TRDJ1; 11 bases agree with TRDD3. V was pared by 0 bases and J by 2 bases, with 4 bases of the junction left unmatched. Germline-derived CDR1 and CDR2 are GEAIGNYY and EKD. The CDR3 is 16 residues long. CDR3 amino acids: CACDTVGDTGTDKLIF. CDR3 in DNA: TGTGCCTGTGACACCGTGGGGGATACGGGGACCGATAAACTCATCTTT.

This clone has just a few counts. This likely stems from a read error, as it lies one base from a far larger clone. Other DNA sequences in the sample encode the same CDR3. The chain employs TRDV2 and TRDJ1; 12 bases map to TRDD3. CDR1 GEAIGNYY and CDR2 EKD come from the germline V gene. CDR3 length: 15 residues. CDR3 DNA: TGTGCCTGTGACCACGTACTGGGGGATACCGACAAACTCATCTTT. This translates into CACDHVLGDTDKLIF.

Concerning this clone itself: It is likely a read error: a sequence one base away is far more abundant. This same CDR3 is encoded by further DNA sequences in the sample. This chain links TRDV2 with TRDJ1; 13 bases are a match to TRDD3. The germline V gene encodes CDR1 GEAIGNYY and CDR2 EKD. With 3 bases clipped from V and 1 base from J, the junction kept 13 bases outside the gene matches. The CDR3 runs to 19 residues. CDR3 coding DNA: TGTGCCTGTGACTCCGTACTGGGGGATACGCTAGTTACCACCGATAAACTCATCTTT. Translating gives CACDSVLGDTLVTTDKLIF.

Comment on this clone: The translation of this DNA and the TCRdb protein of a much larger clone differ at residue 8, probably owing to a read error; the protein shown here is translated from the DNA. The CDR3 coding sequence is TGTGCCTGTGACTCTATAGACGTGGGGATACTTTCCGATAAACTCATCTTT. Encoded protein: CACDSIDVGILSDKLIF. The chain has TRDV2 and TRDJ1; 8 bases map to TRDD3. Germline CDR1 GEAIGNYY, CDR2 EKD. CDR3 length equals 17 residues. The J segment lost 3 bases and the V segment lost 3 bases, leaving 14 bases of the junction unmatched.

A note on this clone: It is likely a read error: a sequence one base away is far more abundant. At the DNA level, this CDR3 is encoded by other sequences in the same sample as well. This sequence joins TRDV2 and TRDJ1, with 8 bases that match TRDD3. CDR1 and CDR2 (germline): GEAIGNYY, EKD. The CDR3 sequence is 17 residues long. After removal of 4 bases from V and 10 bases from J, the junction contained 22 bases not matched to a gene. CDR3 sequence reads: CACDTVEGAGGQGRLIF. CDR3 coding DNA: TGTGCCTGTGATACCGTGGAAGGGGCTGGGGGACAAGGGAGACTCATCTTT.

Of note for this clone: TCRdb records a much larger clone's protein for this DNA, with a difference at residue 4 that likely arises from a read error; the protein given is the translation of the DNA. DNA for the CDR3: TGTGCCTGTGGCACTATTCTGTCTGGGGGATCCCTAGACACCGATAAACTCATCTTT. It specifies CACGTILSGGSLDTDKLIF. This rearrangement joins TRDV2 to TRDJ1, with TRDD3 identical over 9 bases. J was trimmed by 0 bases and V by 5 bases; bases with no gene match: 18. The CDR3 length is 19 residues. The V gene's germline CDR1 is GEAIGNYY and CDR2 EKD.

A note on this clone: The protein recorded in TCRdb matches a much larger clone and deviates from this DNA's translation at residue 11, suggesting a read error; the protein here is obtained by translating the DNA. The chain has TRDV1 and TRDJ2; D gene ambiguous. The CDR3 is made up of 13 amino acids. Per germline, CDR1 TSWWSYY and CDR2 QGS. DNA for the CDR3: TGTGCTCTTTCACCCCCTTTGACAGCACAACCCTTCTTT. Translating gives CALSPPLTAQPFF.

CDR3 amino acids: CACDSVLGDTDKLIF. For the CDR3, the DNA is TGTGCCTGTGACTCCGTACTGGGGGATACCGATAAACTCATCTTT. The chain links TRDV2 to TRDJ1; 10 nucleotides align to TRDD3. V lost 3 bases to trimming and J lost 2 bases; unmatched junction nucleotides: 5. The germline gives CDR1 GEAIGNYY, CDR2 EKD. The CDR3 sequence is 15 residues long.

The genes are TRDV2 and TRDJ1, with 11 bases matching TRDD3. V dropped 0 bases and J dropped 7; count of bases not matched to a gene: 12. Germline V gene data show CDR1 as GEAIGNYY and CDR2 as EKD. This CDR3 is 17 amino acids long. The CDR3 region is CACDTVSLLGDNGKLIF. CDR3 coding DNA: TGTGCCTGTGACACCGTGTCACTACTGGGGGATAACGGTAAACTCATCTTT.

The chain recombines TRDV2 with TRDJ1; a possible D gene is TRDD3 (6 bases). Trimming left V 3 bases short and J 8 bases short, with 18 bases between. CDR3 length: 14 amino acids. Germline CDR1 GEAIGNYY, CDR2 EKD. This CDR3 reads CACDGVGGPGKLIF. The CDR3 DNA is TGTGCCTGTGACGGGGTGGGGGGGCCCGGGAAACTCATCTTT.